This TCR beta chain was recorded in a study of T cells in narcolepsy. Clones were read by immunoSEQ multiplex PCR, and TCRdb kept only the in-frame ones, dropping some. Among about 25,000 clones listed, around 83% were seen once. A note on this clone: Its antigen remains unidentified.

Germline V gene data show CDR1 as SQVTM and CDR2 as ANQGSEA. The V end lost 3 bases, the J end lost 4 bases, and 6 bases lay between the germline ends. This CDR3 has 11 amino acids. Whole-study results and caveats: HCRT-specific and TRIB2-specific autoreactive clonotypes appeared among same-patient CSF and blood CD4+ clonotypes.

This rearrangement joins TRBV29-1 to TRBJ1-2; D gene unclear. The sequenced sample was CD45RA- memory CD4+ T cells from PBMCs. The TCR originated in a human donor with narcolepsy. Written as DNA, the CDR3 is TGCAGCGTTGACCAACGCTATGGCTACACCTTC. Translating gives CSVDQRYGYTF.